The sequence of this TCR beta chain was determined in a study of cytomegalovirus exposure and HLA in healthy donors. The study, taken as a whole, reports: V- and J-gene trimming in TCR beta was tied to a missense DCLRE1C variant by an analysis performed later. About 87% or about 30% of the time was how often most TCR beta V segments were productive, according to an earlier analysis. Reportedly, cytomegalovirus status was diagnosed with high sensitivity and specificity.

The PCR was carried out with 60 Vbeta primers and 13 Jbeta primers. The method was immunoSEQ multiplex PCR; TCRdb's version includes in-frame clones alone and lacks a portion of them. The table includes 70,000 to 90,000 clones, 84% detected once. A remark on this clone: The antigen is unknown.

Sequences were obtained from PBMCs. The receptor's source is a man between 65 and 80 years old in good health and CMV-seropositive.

The CDR3 here is CASSQYRSLNTEAFF. The CDR3 coding sequence is TGTGCCAGCAGCCAATACAGATCGTTAAACACTGAAGCTTTCTTT. This chain connects TRBV14 to TRBJ1-1; D is uncertain. Trimming removed 2 bases from V and 2 bases from J, with 12 bases in between. The germline V gene has CDR1 SGHDN and CDR2 FVKESK. The CDR3 is 15 amino acids.